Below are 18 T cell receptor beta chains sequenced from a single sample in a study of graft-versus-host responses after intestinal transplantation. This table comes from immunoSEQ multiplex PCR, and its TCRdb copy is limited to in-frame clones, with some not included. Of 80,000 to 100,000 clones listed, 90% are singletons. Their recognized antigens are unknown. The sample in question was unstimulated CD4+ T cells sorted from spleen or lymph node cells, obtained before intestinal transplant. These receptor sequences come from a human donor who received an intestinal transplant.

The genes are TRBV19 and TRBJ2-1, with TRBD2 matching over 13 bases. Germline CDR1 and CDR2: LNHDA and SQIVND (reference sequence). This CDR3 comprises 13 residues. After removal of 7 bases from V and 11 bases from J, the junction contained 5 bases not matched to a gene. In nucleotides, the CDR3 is TGTGCCAGTACCTCGGGACTAGCGGGGAAGCAGTTCTTC. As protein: CASTSGLAGKQFF.

This CDR3 is CSVGRGVTRYNEQFF. The CDR3 DNA reads TGCAGCGTTGGCAGGGGGGTCACGAGATACAATGAGCAGTTCTTC. The chain joins TRBV29-1 to TRBJ2-1; TRBD1 might be the D (7 bases). Germline CDR1 is SQVTM and CDR2 is ANQGSEA. CDR3 length: 15 amino acids. Trimming pared 4 bases from V and 4 bases from J, leaving 17 bases between.

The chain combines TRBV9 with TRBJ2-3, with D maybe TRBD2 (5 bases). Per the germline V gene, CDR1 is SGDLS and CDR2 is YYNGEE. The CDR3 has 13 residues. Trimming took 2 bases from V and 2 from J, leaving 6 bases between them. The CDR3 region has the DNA TGTGCCAGCAGCGTGAGGGTCACAGATACGCAGTATTTT. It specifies CASSVRVTDTQYF. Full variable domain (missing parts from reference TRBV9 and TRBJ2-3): DSGVTQTPKHLITATGQRVTLRCSPRSGDLSVYWYQQSLDQGLQFLIQYYNGEERAKGNILERFSAQQFPDLHSELNLSSLELGDSALYFCASSVRVTDTQYFGPGTRLTVL.

CDR3 amino acids: CASVGRTVGETQYF. The CDR3 DNA sequence: TGTGCCAGCGTGGGGCGGACCGTGGGGGAGACCCAGTACTTC. The V call is TRBV2, the J call TRBJ2-5, with a possible D match to TRBD1 (5 bases). Per germline, CDR1 SNHLY and CDR2 FYNNEI. The CDR3 sequence is 14 residues long. V lost 8 bases, J lost 5 bases, and 18 bases lay in between.

As DNA, the CDR3 is TGTGCCAGCACCCGAGGGGGACAGCCCTATGGCTACACCTTC. The encoded protein is CASTRGGQPYGYTF. This chain joins TRBV5-4 and TRBJ1-2; 7 nucleotides align to TRBD1. Germline CDR1 is SGHNT and CDR2 is YYREEE (reference sequence). The V and J ends lost 6 bases and 4 bases, in that order; junction bases with no gene match: 9. The CDR3 has 14 residues.

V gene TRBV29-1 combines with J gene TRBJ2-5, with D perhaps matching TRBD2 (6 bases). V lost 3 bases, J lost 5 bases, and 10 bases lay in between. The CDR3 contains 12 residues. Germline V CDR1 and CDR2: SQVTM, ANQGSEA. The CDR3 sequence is CSVDAGRETQYF. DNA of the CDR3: TGCAGCGTTGATGCAGGGAGGGAGACCCAGTACTTC.

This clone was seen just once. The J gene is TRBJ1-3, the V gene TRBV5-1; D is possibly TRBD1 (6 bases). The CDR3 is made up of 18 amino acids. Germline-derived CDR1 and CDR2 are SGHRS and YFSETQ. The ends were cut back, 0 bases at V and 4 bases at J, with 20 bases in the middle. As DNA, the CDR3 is TGCGCCAGCAGCTTGGTGTCAGGGGTCCCCCTGCGGGGAAACACCATATATTTT. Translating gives CASSLVSGVPLRGNTIYF.

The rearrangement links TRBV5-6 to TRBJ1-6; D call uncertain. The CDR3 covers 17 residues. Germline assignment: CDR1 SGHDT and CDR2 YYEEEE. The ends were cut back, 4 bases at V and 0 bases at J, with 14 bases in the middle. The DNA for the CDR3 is TGTGCCAGCAGCCCGAGATCGGGGAACTCCTATAATTCACCCCTCCACTTT. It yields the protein CASSPRSGNSYNSPLHF.

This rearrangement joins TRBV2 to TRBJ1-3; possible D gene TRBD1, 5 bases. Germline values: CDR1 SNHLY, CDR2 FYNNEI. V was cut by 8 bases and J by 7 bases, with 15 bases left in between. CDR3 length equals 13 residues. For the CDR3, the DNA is TGTGCCAGCGGCAGGGAAGGGCGGAACACCATATATTTT. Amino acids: CASGREGRNTIYF.

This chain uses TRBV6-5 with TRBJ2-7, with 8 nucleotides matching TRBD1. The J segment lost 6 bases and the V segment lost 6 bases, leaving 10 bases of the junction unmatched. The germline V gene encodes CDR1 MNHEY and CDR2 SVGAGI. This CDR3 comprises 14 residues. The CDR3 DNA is TGTGCCAGCAGCCCCGGACAGGGAAGAGGCGAGCAGTACTTC. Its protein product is CASSPGQGRGEQYF.

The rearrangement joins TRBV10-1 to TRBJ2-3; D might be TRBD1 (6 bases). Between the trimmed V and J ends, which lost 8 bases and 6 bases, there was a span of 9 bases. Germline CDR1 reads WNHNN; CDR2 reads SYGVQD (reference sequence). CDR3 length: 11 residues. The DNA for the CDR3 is TGCGCCAGCGGACAGAGGGATACGCAGTATTTT. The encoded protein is CASGQRDTQYF.

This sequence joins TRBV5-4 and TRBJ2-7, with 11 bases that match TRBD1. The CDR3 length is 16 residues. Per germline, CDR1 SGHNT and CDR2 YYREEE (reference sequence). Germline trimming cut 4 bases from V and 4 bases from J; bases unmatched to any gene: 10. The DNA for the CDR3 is TGTGCCAGCAGCGGTTCCCCGGGACAGGGGGATTACGAGCAGTACTTC. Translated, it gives CASSGSPGQGDYEQYF.

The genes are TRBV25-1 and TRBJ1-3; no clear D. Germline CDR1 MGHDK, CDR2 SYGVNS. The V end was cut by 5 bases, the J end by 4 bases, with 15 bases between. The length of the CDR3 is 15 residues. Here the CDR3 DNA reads TGTGCCAGCAGTAAGGATCGAGGGCTCGGAAACACCATATATTTT. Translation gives CASSKDRGLGNTIYF. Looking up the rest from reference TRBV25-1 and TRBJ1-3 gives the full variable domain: EADIYQTPRYLVIGTGKKITLECSQTMGHDKMYWYQQDPGMELHLIHYSYGVNSTEKGDLSSESTVSRIRTEHFPLTLESARPSHTSQYLCASSKDRGLGNTIYFGEGSWLTVV.

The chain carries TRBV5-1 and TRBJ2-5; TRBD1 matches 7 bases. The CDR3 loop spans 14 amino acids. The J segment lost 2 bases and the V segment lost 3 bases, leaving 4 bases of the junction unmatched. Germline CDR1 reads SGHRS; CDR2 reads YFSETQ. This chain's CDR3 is CASSSGTAQETQYF. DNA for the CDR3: TGCGCCAGCAGCTCTGGGACAGCGCAAGAGACCCAGTACTTC.

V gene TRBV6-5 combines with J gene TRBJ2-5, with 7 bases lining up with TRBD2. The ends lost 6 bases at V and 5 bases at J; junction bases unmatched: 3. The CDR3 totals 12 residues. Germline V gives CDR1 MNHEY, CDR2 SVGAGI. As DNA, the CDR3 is TGTGCCAGCAGGACTAGCTGGGAGACCCAGTACTTC. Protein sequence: CASRTSWETQYF.

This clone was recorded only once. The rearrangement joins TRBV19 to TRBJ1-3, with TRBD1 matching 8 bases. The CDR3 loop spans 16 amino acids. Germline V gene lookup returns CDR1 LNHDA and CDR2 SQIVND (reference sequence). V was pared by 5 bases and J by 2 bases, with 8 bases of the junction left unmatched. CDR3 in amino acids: CASSFTGTGAGNTIYF. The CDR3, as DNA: TGTGCCAGTAGTTTCACCGGGACAGGCGCTGGAAACACCATATATTTT.

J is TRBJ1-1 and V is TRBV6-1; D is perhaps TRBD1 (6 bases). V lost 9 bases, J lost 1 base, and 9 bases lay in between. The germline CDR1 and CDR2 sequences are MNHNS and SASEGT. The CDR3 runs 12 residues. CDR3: CASPDRNTEAFF. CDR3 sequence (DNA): TGTGCCAGTCCGGACAGGAACACTGAAGCTTTCTTT.

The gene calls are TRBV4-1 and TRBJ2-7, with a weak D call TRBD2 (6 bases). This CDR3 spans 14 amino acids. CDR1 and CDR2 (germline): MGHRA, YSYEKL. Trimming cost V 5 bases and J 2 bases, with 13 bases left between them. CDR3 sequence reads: CASSSLTRPYEQYF. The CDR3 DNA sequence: TGCGCCAGCAGCTCCCTGACTAGACCCTACGAGCAGTACTTC.